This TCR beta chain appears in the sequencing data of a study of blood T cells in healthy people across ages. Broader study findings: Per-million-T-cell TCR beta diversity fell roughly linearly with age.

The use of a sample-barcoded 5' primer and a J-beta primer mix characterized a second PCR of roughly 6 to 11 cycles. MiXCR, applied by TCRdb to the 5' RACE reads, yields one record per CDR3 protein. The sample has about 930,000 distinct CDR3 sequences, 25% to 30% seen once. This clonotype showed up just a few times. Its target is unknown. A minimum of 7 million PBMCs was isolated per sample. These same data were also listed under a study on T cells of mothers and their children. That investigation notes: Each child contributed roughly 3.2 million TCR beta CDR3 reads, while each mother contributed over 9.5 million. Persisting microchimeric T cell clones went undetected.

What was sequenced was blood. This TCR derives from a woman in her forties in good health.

CDR3 region: CASSSRDSRINYGYTF. In DNA, the CDR3 is TGTGCCAGCAGCTCCCGGGACAGCCGAATCAACTATGGCTACACCTTC. This chain uses TRBV12-3 or TRBV12-4 with TRBJ1-2; 7 positions match TRBD1. This CDR3 is built from 16 residues. V lost 6 bases to trimming and J lost 2 bases; unmatched junction nucleotides: 12.